Each of the 6 T cell receptor beta chains below was sequenced from the same sample in a study of response to subunit inactivated influenza vaccine. Via MiXCR, TCRdb re-called the RT-PCR reads, giving one row per CDR3 protein. The sample consists of over 150,000 distinct CDR3 sequences, about 10% of them appearing once. The specimen was CD8+ T cells sorted from PBMCs, collected around 25 months after vaccination. The origin of the receptors is a man in his fifties or sixties who received an inactivated influenza vaccine.

In this sample, this clonotype turned up a few times. The chain recombines TRBV27 with TRBJ1-6; D unresolved. Per germline, CDR1 MNHEY and CDR2 SMNVEV (reference sequence). The CDR3 is 16 residues long. V lost 5 bases to trimming and J lost 11 bases, with 22 bases between them. As DNA, the CDR3 is TGTGCCAGCAGTCATCTGGCCGTACGCCTAATTCCACCCCTCCACTTT. This translates into CASSHLAVRLIPPLHF.

In its sample, this clonotype was seen many times. The chain combines TRBV7-9 with TRBJ2-2; D uncertain. V lost 2 bases to trimming and J lost 5 bases, with 6 bases between them. This CDR3 has 13 amino acids. Germline CDR1 SEHNR, CDR2 FQNEAQ (reference sequence). In DNA, the CDR3 is TGTGCCAGCAGCTTAAGTAATACCGGGGAGCTGTTTTTT. Translated, it gives CASSLSNTGELFF.

The rearrangement joins TRBV4-3 to TRBJ2-2; D remains ambiguous. Germline V gene sequence: CDR1 LGHNA, CDR2 YSLEER. The CDR3 extends over 18 amino acids. The V gene lost 0 bases and the J gene lost 2 bases, with 16 bases spanning the gap. The CDR3 DNA follows: TGCGCCAGCAGCCAAGATATGGGCGGCAGGTTTAACACCGGGGAGCTGTTTTTT. Its protein is CASSQDMGGRFNTGELFF.

This clonotype is medium-sized by share. The rearrangement joins TRBV7-9 to TRBJ1-4; perhaps TRBD1 as D (6 bases). The germline gives CDR1 SEHNR, CDR2 FQNEAQ (reference sequence). This CDR3 comprises 15 residues. Trimming removed 10 bases from V and 5 bases from J, with 20 bases in between. The chain's CDR3 is CANTPYRDRNEKLFF. The CDR3 DNA sequence: TGTGCCAACACCCCATACAGGGACCGCAATGAAAAACTGTTTTTT.

This chain uses TRBV7-9 with TRBJ2-3, with D possibly TRBD2 on 6 matching bases. Trimming stripped 7 bases from V and 1 base from J, with 18 bases between. Germline assignment: CDR1 SEHNR and CDR2 FQNEAQ (reference sequence). The CDR3 extends over 16 amino acids. CDR3 nucleotide sequence: TGTGCCAGCACCCCGGCGGGGCCAGCGGGCACAGATACGCAGTATTTT. Translation gives CASTPAGPAGTDTQYF.

This clonotype was seen a handful of times. The genes are TRBV20-1 and TRBJ2-2; maybe TRBD2 (6 bases). Germline lookup yields CDR1 DFQATT and CDR2 SNEGSKA (reference sequence). With 2 bases removed from V and 7 bases from J, the gap between germline ends came to 14 bases. This CDR3 spans 14 amino acids. The CDR3 nucleotides are TGCAGTGCTAGAAATTGGCGGGGTATCGGGGAGCTGTTTTTT. Its translation: CSARNWRGIGELFF.